The sequence of this T cell receptor (beta chain) was determined in a study of regulatory T cells in long-lasting Graves disease. Time point: persistent/refractory GD, antithyroid drugs over 5 years with positive TRAb. Construction of the TCR library relied on RNA isolated from PBMCs. In the case of this clonotype: As yet, its antigen is unknown. A read error may account for a junction end that differs from germline.

Study-level points and caveats: Possibly, accuracy suffered from the small sample size.

Construction of TCR beta libraries relied on iRepertoire HTBI primers and on Arm-PCR targeting CDR3 regions. TCRdb reanalysed the multiplex PCR reads using MiXCR and keeps one entry per CDR3 protein. Here the sample spans hundreds of thousands of distinct CDR3 sequences, about 22% being singletons. The germline V gene encodes CDR1 SGHRS and CDR2 YFSETQ. CDR3 length equals 12 residues. Here the sequenced sample was peripheral blood mononuclear cells (PBMCs), taken when the disease was refractory, from a patient treated with antithyroid drugs. This clonotype was obtained from a female donor with Graves disease. This chain joins TRBV5-1 and TRBJ2-7; D remains ambiguous. The CDR3 coding sequence is TGCGCCAGCAGCCTAACCTCCGACGAGCAGTACTTC. Amino acid sequence: CASSLTSDEQYF.